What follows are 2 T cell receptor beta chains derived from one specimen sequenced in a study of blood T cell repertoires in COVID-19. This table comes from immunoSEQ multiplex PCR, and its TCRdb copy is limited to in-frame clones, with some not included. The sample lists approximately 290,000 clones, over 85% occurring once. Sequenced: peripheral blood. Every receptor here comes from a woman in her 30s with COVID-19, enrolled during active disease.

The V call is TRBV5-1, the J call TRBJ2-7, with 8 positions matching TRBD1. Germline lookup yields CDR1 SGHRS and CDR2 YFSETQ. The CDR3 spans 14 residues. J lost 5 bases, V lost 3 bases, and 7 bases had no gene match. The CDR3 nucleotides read TGCGCCAGCAGCTCGGGACAGGTGAACCACGAGCAGTACTTC. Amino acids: CASSSGQVNHEQYF.

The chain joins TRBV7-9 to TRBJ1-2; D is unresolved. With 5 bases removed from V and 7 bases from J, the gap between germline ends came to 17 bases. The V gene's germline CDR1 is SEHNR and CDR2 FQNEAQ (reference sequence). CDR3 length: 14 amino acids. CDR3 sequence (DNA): TGTGCCAGCAGCGACGGTGGGCAGATAAGTGGCTACACCTTC. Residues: CASSDGGQISGYTF.